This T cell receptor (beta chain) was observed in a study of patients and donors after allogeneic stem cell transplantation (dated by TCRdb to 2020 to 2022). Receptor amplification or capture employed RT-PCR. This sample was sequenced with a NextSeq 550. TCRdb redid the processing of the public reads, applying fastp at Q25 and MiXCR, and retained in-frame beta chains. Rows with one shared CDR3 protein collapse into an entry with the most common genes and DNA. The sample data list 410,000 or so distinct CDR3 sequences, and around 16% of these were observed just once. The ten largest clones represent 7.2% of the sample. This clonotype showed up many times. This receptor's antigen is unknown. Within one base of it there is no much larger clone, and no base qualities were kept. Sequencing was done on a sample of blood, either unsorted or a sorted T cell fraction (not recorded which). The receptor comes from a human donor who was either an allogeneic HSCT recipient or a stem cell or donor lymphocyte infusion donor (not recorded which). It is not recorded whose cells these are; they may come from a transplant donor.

The DNA sequence is as follows: TGCAGTGCTAGAGAGGTCGGAGGCGGGGAGCTGTTTTTT. It translates to CSAREVGGGELFF. The rearrangement combines TRBV20-1 with TRBJ2-2, with TRBD2 tentatively as D gene (5 bases match). The CDR3 goes from the cysteine to the phenylalanine over 13 residues. CDR3 DNA is the only sequence kept; it has 39 bases, read in frame from the first base. Per the germline V gene (reference sequence), DFQATT is the CDR1 and SNEGSKA is the CDR2. Trimming takes 0 bases from V and 7 bases from J, and the germline ends sit 9 bases apart.